This T cell receptor beta chain stems from a study of blood T cell repertoires in COVID-19. Study details: Acute-phase and convalescent COVID-19 samples originated in the United States, Italy and Spain.

Donors were grouped by their self-reported clinical history. Recovery among Cohort 3 donors was established by two negative PCRs, clearance, or symptom resolution. Original data processing: Reference gene primer amplification yielded estimated nucleated cell counts. The table came from immunoSEQ multiplex PCR; TCRdb's copy has only in-frame clones and leaves some out. The V and J calls and clone size come from that table; D and trimming were worked out from the DNA. Of some 330,000 clones listed, around 90% are singletons. V lost 10 bases to trimming and J lost 5 bases; unmatched junction nucleotides: 13. Germline CDR1 SNHLY, CDR2 FYNNEI. This CDR3 is built from 15 residues.

This chain joins TRBV2 and TRBJ1-5; TRBD1 matches 8 bases. Sequenced: PBMCs or T cells enriched from blood (not recorded which). This TCR derives from a man aged 25 to 45 who had recovered from COVID-19. The CDR3 sequence: CATSGLRQGHQPQHF. Written as DNA, the CDR3 is TGTGCCACCTCAGGGCTTCGACAGGGGCATCAGCCCCAGCATTTT.